Listed here are 16 T cell receptor beta chains from one sample, sequenced in a study of shared clonotypes between healthy human individuals. Positively selected for CCR7, the CD45RO-negative cells used as naive CD8 cells excluded terminally differentiated effector memory CD45RA+ cells. Sequencing used immunoSEQ multiplex PCR; TCRdb keeps in-frame clones, though not all of them. The table has about 2.1 million clones, around 95% seen once. Material: naive CD8+ T cells from PBMCs. These receptors originate from a man younger than 30 in good health. Some clones in this sample may be carry-over from other donors' samples.

This chain uses TRBV7-9 with TRBJ1-3; the D is unclear. V was cut by 0 bases and J by 4 bases, with 16 bases left in between. Per germline, CDR1 SEHNR and CDR2 FQNEAQ (reference sequence). The CDR3 spans 17 residues. CDR3 DNA: TGTGCCAGCAGCTTAGCGATCCTGGACGACGCGGGAAACACCATATATTTT. Translated, it gives CASSLAILDDAGNTIYF.

The CDR3 region has the DNA TGTGCAAGTCGCTTAGAGGACCCCCCGGGAGTCCACGAGCAGTACTTC. Its translation is CASRLEDPPGVHEQYF. J is TRBJ2-7 and V is TRBV12-2; the table assigns TRBD2, which was not confirmed against the DNA. TRBV12-2 constitutes a pseudogene. The CDR3 spans 16 residues.

The chain couples TRBV7-9 to TRBJ1-1; tentatively, D is TRBD1 (5 bases). This CDR3 is built from 15 residues. Germline values: CDR1 SEHNR, CDR2 FQNEAQ (reference sequence). The V end lost 2 bases, the J end lost 2 bases, and 12 bases lay between the germline ends. The CDR3 nucleotides read TGTGCCAGCAGCTTAAATGAGGGGATCAACACTGAAGCTTTCTTT. Its translation is CASSLNEGINTEAFF.

The genes are TRBV30 and TRBJ2-2, with a weak D call TRBD2 (5 bases). Germline CDR1 reads GTSNPN; CDR2 reads SVGIG (reference sequence). V lost 3 bases, J lost 4 bases, and 18 bases lay in between. The CDR3 totals 16 residues. Here the CDR3 DNA reads TGTGCCTGGAGCGGATTAGGAGGCGTGGGCACCGGGGAGCTGTTTTTT. This sequence encodes CAWSGLGGVGTGELFF. Combining the CDR3 with reference TRBV30 and TRBJ2-2 gives the whole variable domain SQTIHQWPATLVQPVGSPLSLECTVEGTSNPNLYWYRQAAGRGLQLLFYSVGIGQISSEVPQNLSASRPQDRQFILSSKKLLLSDSGFYLCAWSGLGGVGTGELFFGEGSRLTVL.

The rearrangement links TRBV9 to TRBJ2-1; TRBD2 matches at 9 bases. The length of the CDR3 is 18 residues. Trimming cost V 3 bases and J 6 bases; bases outside gene matches: 16. Germline values: CDR1 SGDLS, CDR2 YYNGEE. CDR3 DNA sequence: TGTGCCAGCAGCGCCCCAAGAGACCCGGGACTAGCTACCAATGAGCAGTTCTTC. Amino acid sequence: CASSAPRDPGLATNEQFF.

CDR3 DNA sequence: TGTGCCAGTAGCCTCAAGGGGGGGATGAACACTGAAGCTTTCTTT. As protein: CASSLKGGMNTEAFF. This chain links TRBV19 with TRBJ1-1; weak D call: TRBD1 (6 bases). Trimming pared 6 bases from V and 0 bases from J, leaving 14 bases between. CDR1 is LNHDA, CDR2 SQIVND, per germline (reference sequence). The length of the CDR3 is 15 residues.

CDR3 in DNA: TGTGCCAGCAGCCAAGCCTTCGGACCTACAGATACGCAGTATTTT. Its protein is CASSQAFGPTDTQYF. The V call is TRBV4-2, the J call TRBJ2-3; no reliable D call. Per the germline V gene, CDR1 is LGHNA and CDR2 is YNFKEQ. CDR3 length equals 15 residues. V lost 1 base and J 3 bases, leaving 11 bases between the germline ends.

The rearrangement uses TRBV6-1 and TRBJ2-7; 7 positions agree with TRBD1. Trimming cost V 4 bases and J 2 bases; bases outside gene matches: 5. This CDR3 is built from 14 residues. CDR1 MNHNS and CDR2 SASEGT come from the germline V gene. The CDR3 DNA sequence: TGTGCCAGCAGTGTTCGAGGGACAGCCTACGAGCAGTACTTC. It specifies CASSVRGTAYEQYF.

Comments on this clone: Possible read error: a much larger clone is one base away. The chain links TRBV7-3 to TRBJ2-2; no clear D. Per the germline V gene, CDR1 is SGHTA and CDR2 is FQGTGA. CDR3 size: 12 residues. The CDR3 coding sequence is TGTGCCAGCAGCCCGAACAGCGGGGAGCTGTTTTTT. Its translation: CASSPNSGELFF.

The chain links TRBV7-9 to TRBJ1-3, with 7 positions matching TRBD1. The CDR3 has 16 residues. With V trimmed by 0 bases and J by 0 bases, 2 bases remained unmatched. The germline CDR1 and CDR2 sequences are SEHNR and FQNEAQ (reference sequence). The CDR3 nucleotides read TGTGCCAGCAGCTTAGCAGGGACAGCCTCTGGAAACACCATATATTTT. Translating gives CASSLAGTASGNTIYF. Combining the CDR3 with reference TRBV7-9 and TRBJ1-3 gives the whole variable domain DTGVSQNPRHKITKRGQNVTFRCDPISEHNRLYWYRQTLGQGPEFLTYFQNEAQLEKSRLLSDRFSAERPKGSFSTLEIQRTEQGDSAMYLCASSLAGTASGNTIYFGEGSWLTVV.

This clone was seen more than once but under ten times. The rearrangement joins TRBV9 to TRBJ1-1; D is unresolved. V was trimmed by 4 bases and J by 3 bases, leaving 7 bases between them. The CDR3 loop spans 12 amino acids. Germline V gives CDR1 SGDLS, CDR2 YYNGEE. CDR3 coding DNA: TGTGCCAGCAGCCGGGGATACACTGAAGCTTTCTTT. Its translation is CASSRGYTEAFF.

CDR3 DNA: TGTGCCAGCAGCCAAAAGACCGTGAACTCCTACGAGCAGTACTTC. Its protein is CASSQKTVNSYEQYF. J is TRBJ2-7 and V is TRBV7-2, with unresolved D. The CDR3 loop spans 15 amino acids. Trimming took off 5 bases at V and 0 bases at J, with 14 bases between the two ends. Germline-derived CDR1 and CDR2 are SGHTA and FQGNSA.

The chain combines TRBV11-2 with TRBJ1-2; 7 bases are a match to TRBD1. The germline CDR1 and CDR2 sequences are SGHAT and FQNNGV. V was pared by 4 bases and J by 5 bases, with 10 bases of the junction left unmatched. The CDR3 covers 15 residues. CDR3 in DNA: TGTGCCAGCAGCTCACGGGACAGAGCCACGTATGGCTACACCTTC. Its translation is CASSSRDRATYGYTF.

This clone was picked up a small number of times. The chain couples TRBV5-5 to TRBJ2-1, with D uncertain. The V gene lost 1 base and the J gene lost 7 bases, with 3 bases spanning the gap. The CDR3 is 11 amino acids. Germline-derived CDR1 and CDR2 are SGHKS and YYEKEE (reference sequence). The CDR3 is CASSLLNEQFF. The CDR3 DNA reads as TGTGCCAGCAGCTTGTTGAATGAGCAGTTCTTC. The full variable domain, with the rest looked up from reference TRBV5-5 and TRBJ2-1, is DAGVTQSPTHLIKTRGQQVTLRCSPISGHKSVSWYQQVLGQGPQFIFQYYEKEERGRGNFPDRFSARQFPNYSSELNVNALLLGDSALYLCASSLLNEQFFGPGTRLTVL.

The sample holds one count of this clone. This CDR3 reads CASSLDGPAGFTDTQYF. Written as DNA, the CDR3 is TGTGCCAGCTCCCTAGATGGGCCAGCGGGGTTCACAGATACGCAGTATTTT. This chain connects TRBV7-3 to TRBJ2-3, with 7 bases identical to TRBD2. Per the germline V gene, CDR1 is SGHTA and CDR2 is FQGTGA. The CDR3 runs 17 residues. The junction had 16 bases not matched to a gene; V was cut back by 8 bases and J by 2 bases. The full variable domain, its missing parts supplied by reference TRBV7-3 and TRBJ2-3, is GAGVSQTPSNKVTEKGKYVELRCDPISGHTALYWYRQSLGQGPEFLIYFQGTGAADDSGLPNDRFFAVRPEGSVSTLKIQRTERGDSAVYLCASSLDGPAGFTDTQYFGPGTRLTVL.

The chain uses TRBV5-4 and TRBJ2-7; 9 bases are shared with TRBD1. Germline assignment: CDR1 SGHNT and CDR2 YYREEE (reference sequence). The V segment lost 0 bases and the J segment 5 bases; nucleotides outside the gene matches: 3. CDR3 size: 14 residues. The CDR3 sequence is CASSLGTGVHEQYF. The DNA for the CDR3 is TGTGCCAGCAGCTTGGGGACAGGGGTCCACGAGCAGTACTTC.